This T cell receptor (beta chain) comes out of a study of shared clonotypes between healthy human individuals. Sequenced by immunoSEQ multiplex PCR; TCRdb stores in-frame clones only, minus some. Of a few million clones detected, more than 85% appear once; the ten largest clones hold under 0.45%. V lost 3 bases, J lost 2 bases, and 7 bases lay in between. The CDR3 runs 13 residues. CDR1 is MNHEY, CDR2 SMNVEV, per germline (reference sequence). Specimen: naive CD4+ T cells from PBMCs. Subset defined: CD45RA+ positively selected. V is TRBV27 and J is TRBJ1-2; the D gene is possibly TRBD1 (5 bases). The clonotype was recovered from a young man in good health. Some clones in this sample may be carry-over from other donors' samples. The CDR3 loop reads CASSFSGNYGYTF. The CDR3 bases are TGTGCCAGCAGTTTTTCAGGGAACTATGGCTACACCTTC.